One and the same sample provided the 2 T cell receptor beta chains below, sequenced in a study of T cells after yellow fever vaccination. From the 5' RACE reads, TCRdb called clonotypes with MiXCR, one entry per CDR3 protein. The repertoire consists of hundreds of thousands of distinct CDR3 sequences, with 9.5% to 15% occurring once and the leading ten covering 3% to 4%. The material sequenced was CD4+ T cells sorted from PBMCs, taken 15 days after the yellow fever booster vaccination. The receptors come from a young man who received the YFV17D yellow fever vaccine.

This clonotype was found a few times. The chain employs TRBV21-1 and TRBJ1-4. TRBV21-1 is reported as a pseudogene. This CDR3 is 13 amino acids long. The CDR3 is CASSKVVDEKLFF. The CDR3 DNA reads TGTGCCAGCAGCAAAGTGGTAGATGAAAAACTGTTTTTT.

The chain joins TRBV7-9 to TRBJ1-6, with D perhaps matching TRBD1 (6 bases). Germline CDR1 and CDR2: SEHNR and FQNEAQ (reference sequence). The germline V and J ends were trimmed by 5 bases and 7 bases, with 9 bases remaining between them. There are 13 residues in the CDR3. Here the CDR3 reads CASSPTGNSPLHF. DNA for the CDR3: TGTGCCAGCAGCCCCACAGGGAATTCACCCCTCCACTTT.